This entry lists 3 T cell receptor beta chains sequenced from one sample in a study of control samples from healthy donors and cancer patients (dated by TCRdb to 2020 to 2022). The library was generated by the immunoSEQ multiplex PCR assay. The source is immuneACCESS, and TCRdb retained only in-frame sequences with V and J called. Part of the clones is not carried over; for the studies checked, unresolved V genes explain less than half of this, and the remainder is unexplained. The sample table shows 95,000 to 150,000 clones, and more than 70% are seen once. Clones ranked in the top ten supply approximately 3.2% of the sample. The material sequenced was blood. The source of these receptors is a man aged 35-49 years in good health.

This chain links TRBV11-2 with TRBJ2-2; 12 bases align to TRBD2. Losses at the gene ends were 1 base for V and 3 bases for J; bases not matched to a gene: 6. Germline CDR1 SGHAT, CDR2 FQNNGV. The CDR3 is 18 amino acids. CDR3 DNA sequence: TGTGCCAGCAGCTTAGTTCAGACTAGCGGGGGATACACCGGGGAGCTGTTTTTT. Its translation: CASSLVQTSGGYTGELFF.

This chain joins TRBV28 and TRBJ2-1, with 9 nucleotides matching TRBD2. Germline CDR1 and CDR2: MDHEN and SYDVKM. The CDR3 is made up of 16 amino acids. Unmatched junction bases numbered 7, after V lost 6 bases and J lost 1 base. CDR3 sequence reads: CASRRGGARSYNEQFF. The CDR3 DNA follows: TGTGCCAGCAGACGCGGGGGGGCAAGGTCCTACAATGAGCAGTTCTTC. Using reference TRBV28 and TRBJ2-1 for the parts outside the CDR3, the full variable domain is DVKVTQSSRYLVKRTGEKVFLECVQDMDHENMFWYRQDPGLGLRLIYFSYDVKMKEKGDIPEGYSVSREKKERFSLILESASTNQTSMYLCASRRGGARSYNEQFFGPGTRLTVL.

This clone was observed a few times. The chain carries TRBV30 and TRBJ1-1; D not resolved. Germline V gene lookup returns CDR1 GTSNPN and CDR2 SVGIG (reference sequence). The CDR3 is 13 residues long. The ends were cut back, 4 bases at V and 3 bases at J, with 12 bases in the middle. The CDR3 nucleotides read TGTGCCTGGAATGGGCAGGCGGACACTGAAGCTTTCTTT. This gives the protein CAWNGQADTEAFF. Variable domain in full (rest from reference TRBV30 and TRBJ1-1): SQTIHQWPATLVQPVGSPLSLECTVEGTSNPNLYWYRQAAGRGLQLLFYSVGIGQISSEVPQNLSASRPQDRQFILSSKKLLLSDSGFYLCAWNGQADTEAFFGQGTRLTVV.